This T cell receptor (beta chain) was sequenced during a study of blood T cells in healthy people across ages. Germline V gene data show CDR1 as SGHAT and CDR2 as FQDESV (reference sequence). Trimming shortened V by 0 bases and J by 2 bases, and 11 bases separated the two germline ends. CDR3 size: 15 residues. It was with a sample-barcoded 5' primer and a J-beta primer mix that a second PCR of about 7 to 12 cycles was run. All cDNA molecules were each tagged by a template-switch adaptor with 12 random nucleotides. TCRdb re-analysed the 5' RACE reads in MiXCR, keeping a single row per CDR3 protein. The repertoire holds fewer than 900,000 distinct CDR3 sequences, with roughly 50% as singletons.

The specimen sequenced was blood. The rearrangement joins TRBV11-1 to TRBJ2-7, with a weak D call TRBD1 (5 bases). The sequence was obtained from a woman aged 60-75 years in good health. This CDR3 reads CASSLAPAGPYEQYF. Written as DNA, the CDR3 is TGTGCCAGCAGCTTAGCGCCGGCAGGGCCCTACGAGCAGTACTTC.